This T cell receptor (beta chain) was captured by sequencing in a study of metastatic and nonmetastatic thyroid tumors (dated by TCRdb to between 2020 and 2021). Study-wide context: Repertoires from peripheral blood and from tumor or nodule tissue samples of malignant and benign thyroid patients were compared.

V is cut back by 0 bases and J by 9 bases, with 18 bases in the junction unmatched. Reading from cysteine to phenylalanine, the CDR3 counts 21 amino acids. Of the read, only the CDR3 DNA is kept; its 63 bases are in frame from base 1. CDR1 and CDR2, per the germline V gene, are MNHEY and SVGEGT. No patient had received any treatment before thyroid surgery. Patient clinical samples collected from about 2012 to 2019 were retrospectively analysed using T-cell receptor beta sequencing. The library was generated by PCR. Sequencing took place on an Illumina HiSeq 4000. The TCR beta-chain CDR3 region of each patient was profiled by high-throughput sequencing. Concerning the study's data processing: A classifier to discriminate distant-metastatic papillary thyroid cancer patients was built from CDR3 differences across clinicopathological groups. The Shannon index was used to assess repertoire diversity, and the Morisita-Horn index was used to assess tumor-blood repertoire similarity. TCRdb itself trimmed the public reads at Q25 with fastp, ran MiXCR and retained productive beta chains. None of the V and J calls come from the authors' own analysis; TCRdb made them. Within this sample are 20,000 or so clones, with more than 15% of them counted one time only. The ten biggest clones cover about 20% of the sample.

Beyond this particular receptor, the publication reports: TCR beta diversity was reported as significantly higher in malignant tumors than in benign nodules, in both blood and tumor samples.

To note about this clone: Its antigen is not yet known. One base away there is no much larger clone; base qualities are not given.

The sequenced sample consisted of blood. The TCR sequence derives from a female donor with papillary thyroid cancer or a benign thyroid nodule (not recorded which). Some clones in this sample may be carry-over from other donors' samples. The chain joins TRBV6-2 or TRBV6-3 to TRBJ1-6, with 12 central nucleotides matching TRBD1. The CDR3: CASSYSPRGQGARVPGSPLHF. The DNA sequence reads TGTGCCAGCAGTTACTCGCCCCGGGGACAGGGGGCGAGAGTTCCAGGTTCACCCCTCCACTTT.